Presented here are 11 T cell receptor beta chains from one specimen sequenced in a study of blood T cell repertoires in COVID-19. TCRdb's table, derived via immunoSEQ multiplex PCR, lists solely in-frame clones and lacks some. This repertoire shows 410,000 or so clones, roughly 90% found once; its top ten account for under 1.5%. Sequencing input: peripheral blood. The receptor source for this set is a woman in her twenties or thirties with active or convalescent COVID-19.

The rearrangement uses TRBV29-1 and TRBJ2-5, with D perhaps TRBD2 (6 bases). Germline V gives CDR1 SQVTM, CDR2 ANQGSEA. The CDR3 is 10 amino acids. Trimming shortened V by 7 bases and J by 5 bases, and 8 bases separated the two germline ends. The CDR3 DNA reads as TGCAGCGCCGGAGGGGAGACCCAGTACTTC. This translates into CSAGGETQYF.

V is TRBV6-5 and J is TRBJ2-3; TRBD1 is a possible D gene (7 bases). The CDR3 sequence is 16 residues long. CDR1 is MNHEY, CDR2 SVGAGI, per germline. V was pared by 1 base and J by 5 bases, with 16 bases between. CDR3 nucleotides: TGTGCCAGCAGTTACTGGGCAGGGGGGCTGGGAGATACGCAGTATTTT. This translates into CASSYWAGGLGDTQYF.

The chain links TRBV30 to TRBJ2-3; 14 nucleotides match TRBD2. V was clipped by 1 base and J by 3 bases; unmatched bases: 3. There are 16 residues in the CDR3. The germline V gene has CDR1 GTSNPN and CDR2 SVGIG (reference sequence). The CDR3 DNA follows: TGTGCCTGGAGTGCCGGGACTAGCGGGAGAACAGATACGCAGTATTTT. It translates to CAWSAGTSGRTDTQYF.

The chain couples TRBV11-3 to TRBJ2-2; TRBD1 matches at 8 bases. Trimming took 0 bases from V and 1 from J; bases not matched to a gene: 4. CDR1 and CDR2 (germline): SGHNT, YENEEA. The CDR3 has 17 residues. The CDR3 loop reads CASSLDRGTGNTGELFF. DNA of the CDR3: TGTGCCAGCAGCTTAGATCGTGGGACAGGGAACACCGGGGAGCTGTTTTTT.

The chain uses TRBV7-8 and TRBJ2-3, with 7 bases aligning to TRBD1. The CDR3 extends over 16 amino acids. The V segment lost 1 base and the J segment 4 bases; nucleotides outside the gene matches: 8. Germline-derived CDR1 and CDR2 are SGHVS and FQNEAQ. CDR3 sequence reads: CASSLGLRGGADTQYF. Written as DNA, the CDR3 is TGTGCCAGCAGCTTAGGCCTCCGAGGGGGCGCAGATACGCAGTATTTT.

This chain connects TRBV3-1 (or the pseudogene TRBV3-2) to TRBJ1-2; D remains unclear. Trimming removed 0 bases at V and 7 bases at J, with 3 bases between. CDR3 size: 11 residues. Germline V lookup: CDR1 LGHDT, CDR2 YNNKEL (reference sequence). CDR3 DNA: TGTGCCAGCAGCCAAGAGCGTGGCTACACCTTC. It yields the protein CASSQERGYTF.

The rearrangement joins TRBV5-4 to TRBJ1-2, with D possibly TRBD1 on 5 matching bases. V lost 6 bases and J 2 bases, leaving 14 bases between the germline ends. Looked up from germline, CDR1 is SGHNT and CDR2 is YYREEE (reference sequence). The CDR3 loop spans 14 amino acids. CDR3 sequence reads: CASMGGIGNYGYTF. CDR3 sequence (DNA): TGTGCCAGCATGGGGGGGATAGGAAACTATGGCTACACCTTC.

The chain carries TRBV7-9 and TRBJ1-2; D ambiguous. Trimming removed 1 base from V and 4 bases from J, with 13 bases in between. Germline loops: CDR1 SEHNR, CDR2 FQNEAQ (reference sequence). The length of the CDR3 is 15 residues. CDR3 region: CASSLGAGWSYGYTF. The CDR3, as DNA: TGTGCCAGCAGCTTAGGAGCCGGGTGGTCCTATGGCTACACCTTC.

This rearrangement joins TRBV2 to TRBJ2-2; 8 bases match TRBD2. With V trimmed by 5 bases and J by 6 bases, 8 bases remained unmatched. The CDR3 consists of 15 residues. Germline CDR1 is SNHLY and CDR2 is FYNNEI. CDR3 DNA sequence: TGTGCCAGCAGTCGTCTGACTAGCGTCCCCGGGGAGCTGTTTTTT. Its translation is CASSRLTSVPGELFF.

This clone was picked up one time. V and J are TRBV27 and TRBJ2-7; TRBD1 aligns across 10 bases. Germline V gene lookup returns CDR1 MNHEY and CDR2 SMNVEV (reference sequence). The CDR3 sequence is 15 residues long. Trimming cost V 2 bases and J 2 bases; bases outside gene matches: 3. The CDR3 nucleotides are TGTGCCAGCAGTTTAGCGACAGGGGGCGCCTACGAGCAGTACTTC. It codes for CASSLATGGAYEQYF.

The V gene is TRBV5-1, the J gene TRBJ2-3; TRBD1 aligns across 9 bases. The V gene's germline CDR1 is SGHRS and CDR2 YFSETQ. The CDR3 has 19 amino acids. V was pared by 0 bases and J by 0 bases, with 11 bases of the junction left unmatched. Here the CDR3 reads CASSLAPRQGVPSTDTQYF. CDR3 nucleotides: TGCGCCAGCAGCTTGGCCCCGAGACAGGGGGTCCCTAGCACAGATACGCAGTATTTT.